This T cell receptor beta chain was recovered during a study of vaccination and CD4 T cells after COVID-19. This clonotype appeared a single time. Its antigen is not identified. One junction end disagrees with the germline gene, perhaps due to a read error. Treatment of the sample: roughly 10-day PBMC culture with coronavirus spike peptide pools or control peptides (ViraFEST assay). Sequencing of DNA taken from cultured CD4+ T cells relied on the Oncomine TCR Beta short-read assay. A single record per CDR3 protein comes from TCRdb applying MiXCR to the PCR reads. The profile shows approximately 11,000 distinct CDR3 sequences, 69% of them singletons. CDR3 length: 15 amino acids. The germline V gene encodes CDR1 SGHVS and CDR2 FQNEAQ.

Material: CD4+ T cells from blood, cultured in vitro. The chain couples TRBV7-8 to TRBJ2-7, with D perhaps being TRBD1 or TRBD2 (6 bases each). This receptor was identified in a human donor who had recovered from COVID-19. The CDR3 DNA follows: TGTGCCAGCGGCTTAGCGGTGCTAGGGGGGACCCAGCAGTACTTC. Translating gives CASGLAVLGGTQQYF.